The 22 T cell receptor beta chains presented below share a single source sample, sequenced in a study of regulatory T cells in long-lasting Graves disease. Researchers made TCR beta libraries by using iRepertoire HTBI primers and running Arm-PCR on CDR3 regions. TCRdb reprocessed the multiplex PCR reads via MiXCR and lists one record per CDR3 protein. This sample yields roughly 500,000 distinct CDR3 sequences, of which about 20% are seen a single time; 7.8% belongs to the top ten. The time point: persistent/refractory GD, antithyroid drugs over 5 years with positive TRAb. Extracted PBMC RNA gave rise to the TCR library. The sequences come from peripheral blood mononuclear cells (PBMCs), collected when the disease was refractory, from a patient treated with antithyroid drugs. The receptor source for this set is a female donor with Graves disease.

This clonotype has ten or more counts. The rearrangement joins TRBV29-1 to TRBJ1-3, with a tentative D call TRBD1 (6 bases). Per germline, CDR1 SQVTM and CDR2 ANQGSEA. The ends were cut back, 6 bases at V and 2 bases at J, with 8 bases in the middle. The CDR3 loop spans 12 amino acids. The CDR3 reads CSVRGTGNTIYF. The CDR3 DNA is TGCAGCGTCAGGGGAACTGGAAACACCATATATTTT. The full variable domain, its missing parts supplied by reference TRBV29-1 and TRBJ1-3, is SAVISQKPSRDICQRGTSLTIQCQVDSQVTMMFWYRQQPGQSLTLIATANQGSEATYESGFVIDKFPISRPNLTFSTLTVSNMSPEDSSIYLCSVRGTGNTIYFGEGSWLTVV.

The chain has TRBV7-2 and TRBJ1-3; D gene ambiguous. CDR1 is SGHTA, CDR2 FQGNSA, per germline. V lost 5 bases and J lost 0, with 11 bases in between. The CDR3 loop spans 15 amino acids. The CDR3: CASSPLGFSGNTIYF. In DNA, the CDR3 is TGTGCCAGCAGCCCTCTGGGTTTCTCTGGAAACACCATATATTTT.

The genes are TRBV12-3 or TRBV12-4 and TRBJ2-3, with TRBD1 matching 8 bases. The CDR3 sequence is 15 residues long. V lost 7 bases, J lost 4 bases, and 10 bases stayed unmatched. The CDR3 loop reads CASILGQGGSDTQYF. The CDR3 nucleotides are TGTGCCAGCATCCTTGGACAGGGCGGTTCAGATACGCAGTATTTT.

There are many counts of this clonotype. J is TRBJ2-2 and V is TRBV28, with D tentatively TRBD1 (5 bases). The CDR3 consists of 16 residues. The germline gives CDR1 MDHEN, CDR2 SYDVKM. V dropped 5 bases and J dropped 0 bases, with 13 bases sitting between them. The CDR3 DNA is TGTGCCAGCAGTGCAACCAGGGATACGAACACCGGGGAGCTGTTTTTT. Translated: CASSATRDTNTGELFF.

The DNA for the CDR3 is TGTGCCAGCAGACCAGCAGGGGCCCCGCAGCGATTGTTTTTT. This translates into CASRPAGAPQRLFF. V and J are TRBV27 and TRBJ1-4; TRBD1 might be the D (6 bases). The V gene lost 6 bases and the J gene lost 15 bases, with 23 bases spanning the gap. This CDR3 has 14 residues. Germline values: CDR1 MNHEY, CDR2 SMNVEV (reference sequence).

This clonotype was seen repeatedly, ten times or more. The rearrangement joins TRBV6-5 to TRBJ1-2, with D unresolved. Germline loops: CDR1 MNHEY, CDR2 SVGAGI. CDR3 size: 14 residues. Trimming removed 0 bases from V and 4 bases from J, with 9 bases in between. The CDR3: CASSYSDSGYGYTF. The CDR3 nucleotides read TGTGCCAGCAGTTACTCGGATTCAGGCTATGGCTACACCTTC.

This clonotype showed up many times. This chain uses TRBV28 with TRBJ1-5; perhaps TRBD1 as D (6 bases). CDR3 length equals 16 residues. The germline V gene has CDR1 MDHEN and CDR2 SYDVKM. The ends were cut back, 5 bases at V and 3 bases at J, with 17 bases in the middle. The CDR3 spells CASSLILDRPNQPQHF. CDR3 sequence (DNA): TGTGCCAGCAGTCTGATTCTGGACAGACCCAATCAGCCCCAGCATTTT.

This clonotype has a handful of counts. The chain employs TRBV3-1 and TRBJ1-2; no firm D call. Germline V gene data show CDR1 as LGHDT and CDR2 as YNNKEL (reference sequence). The CDR3 is 14 residues long. Trimming left V 7 bases short and J 3 bases short, with 15 bases between. CDR3 in DNA: TGTGCCAGCACCCAGAAAAGGGTGGACTATGGCTACACCTTC. Its translation: CASTQKRVDYGYTF.

This clonotype occurred many times. The J gene is TRBJ1-5, the V gene TRBV27; TRBD1 agrees at 7 bases. CDR3 size: 16 residues. J lost 0 bases, V lost 6 bases, and 8 bases had no gene match. Germline CDR1 MNHEY, CDR2 SMNVEV (reference sequence). The CDR3 nucleotides are TGTGCCAGCAGACCGACAGGGACCTATAGCAATCAGCCCCAGCATTTT. Amino acid sequence: CASRPTGTYSNQPQHF.

This clonotype was detected many times. J is TRBJ2-5 and V is TRBV28, with 7 positions matching TRBD1. The CDR3 covers 16 residues. The J segment lost 7 bases and the V segment lost 2 bases, leaving 13 bases of the junction unmatched. CDR1 and CDR2 from the germline V gene are MDHEN and SYDVKM. DNA for the CDR3: TGTGCCAGCAGTTTAGGTGCAGGGGGTGCGTCAGCGACCCAGTACTTC. This gives the protein CASSLGAGGASATQYF.

Many counts were recorded for this clonotype. The J gene is TRBJ2-5, the V gene TRBV2, with D maybe TRBD1 (6 bases). Per germline, CDR1 SNHLY and CDR2 FYNNEI. V was shortened by 6 bases and J by 5 bases, with 19 bases between the two germline ends. The CDR3 has 15 residues. CDR3 in amino acids: CASSAGDTRVETQYF. The CDR3 DNA reads as TGTGCCAGCAGCGCTGGGGACACCCGGGTGGAGACCCAGTACTTC.

This clonotype was picked up many times. This sequence joins TRBV28 and TRBJ1-5; no clear D. The CDR3 is made up of 12 amino acids. Germline CDR1 and CDR2: MDHEN and SYDVKM. V lost 4 bases, J lost 6 bases, and 7 bases lay in between. The CDR3 bases are TGTGCCAGCAGTTCCTCGGGTCAGCCCCAGCATTTT. It codes for CASSSSGQPQHF.

There are many counts of this clonotype. V gene TRBV10-2 combines with J gene TRBJ2-7; TRBD2 matches 10 bases. Unmatched junction bases numbered 9, after V lost 2 bases and J lost 5 bases. This CDR3 is built from 16 residues. In germline, CDR1 is WSHSY, CDR2 SAAADI. The CDR3 loop is CASSEVSASGSNEQYF. CDR3 bases: TGCGCCAGCAGTGAGGTGTCGGCTAGCGGGAGCAACGAGCAGTACTTC.

This clonotype was seen ten or more times. The chain has TRBV25-1 and TRBJ2-2; 10 positions agree with TRBD2. Germline CDR1 reads MGHDK; CDR2 reads SYGVNS. The J segment lost 4 bases and the V segment lost 2 bases, leaving 7 bases of the junction unmatched. CDR3 size: 17 residues. The CDR3 DNA reads as TGTGCCAGCAGTGAAGCTAGCGGGAGTGTATCCACCGGGGAGCTGTTTTTT. This sequence encodes CASSEASGSVSTGELFF. Looking up the rest from reference TRBV25-1 and TRBJ2-2 gives the full variable domain: EADIYQTPRYLVIGTGKKITLECSQTMGHDKMYWYQQDPGMELHLIHYSYGVNSTEKGDLSSESTVSRIRTEHFPLTLESARPSHTSQYLCASSEASGSVSTGELFFGEGSRLTVL.

Ten or more counts support this clonotype. This sequence joins TRBV7-3 and TRBJ1-1; D is undetermined. The CDR3 consists of 14 residues. V was cut by 2 bases and J by 6 bases, with 13 bases left in between. Germline values: CDR1 SGHTA, CDR2 FQGTGA. CDR3 sequence: CASSLGYGNSEAFF. CDR3 sequence (DNA): TGTGCCAGCAGCTTAGGGTATGGGAATTCTGAAGCTTTCTTT. The whole variable domain, remainder taken from reference TRBV7-3 and TRBJ1-1, is GAGVSQTPSNKVTEKGKYVELRCDPISGHTALYWYRQSLGQGPEFLIYFQGTGAADDSGLPNDRFFAVRPEGSVSTLKIQRTERGDSAVYLCASSLGYGNSEAFFGQGTRLTVV.

This clonotype has a count of ten or more. The chain has TRBV18 and TRBJ2-5; D might be TRBD2 (6 bases). Per the germline V gene, CDR1 is KGHSH and CDR2 is LQKENI. The V end lost 4 bases, the J end lost 2 bases, and 11 bases lay between the germline ends. This CDR3 has 14 amino acids. The CDR3 protein is CASSQPGLQETQYF. The CDR3 coding sequence is TGTGCCAGCTCACAGCCGGGACTTCAAGAGACCCAGTACTTC.

The sample holds many counts of this clonotype. The chain recombines TRBV29-1 with TRBJ1-2; the D gene is possibly TRBD1 (6 bases). Germline-derived CDR1 and CDR2 are SQVTM and ANQGSEA. The CDR3 covers 12 residues. V was cut by 3 bases and J by 8 bases, with 13 bases left in between. The CDR3 DNA sequence: TGCAGCGTTGACCCTGAGGGGGTCGGCTACACCTTC. Encoded protein: CSVDPEGVGYTF.

V gene TRBV20-1 combines with J gene TRBJ2-3; tentatively, D is TRBD2 (5 bases). The germline gives CDR1 DFQATT, CDR2 SNEGSKA (reference sequence). Trimming shortened V by 6 bases and J by 2 bases, and 12 bases separated the two germline ends. This CDR3 is built from 13 residues. CDR3 sequence (DNA): TGCAGTGCCCCTGGCCGGGACACAGATACGCAGTATTTT. It encodes CSAPGRDTDTQYF.

This clonotype was seen a handful of times. This may come from a read error, since a much larger clone is one base off. CDR3 region: CASRPLGPALSF. The CDR3, as DNA: TGTGCCAGCAGACCCCTCGGACCAGCGCTATCCTTC. The chain employs TRBV28 and TRBJ2-7; D is unresolved. The CDR3 is 12 residues long. Germline values: CDR1 MDHEN, CDR2 SYDVKM.

The chain employs TRBV13 and TRBJ2-7; D perhaps matches TRBD1 (6 bases). The V gene lost 3 bases and the J gene lost 2 bases, with 11 bases spanning the gap. Germline V CDR1 and CDR2: PRHDT, FYEKMQ (reference sequence). This CDR3 region has 14 residues. DNA for the CDR3: TGTGCCAGCAGCTTCGGGACATTTCCCTACGAGCAGTACTTC. Its protein is CASSFGTFPYEQYF.

This chain connects TRBV7-6 to TRBJ2-2; TRBD1 is a possible D gene (6 bases). CDR1 and CDR2 from the germline V gene are SGHVS and FNYEAQ. Trimming removed 5 bases from V and 5 bases from J, with 15 bases in between. The length of the CDR3 is 15 residues. DNA for the CDR3: TGTGCCAGCAGCAAGGGACACGCTTCAACCGGGGAGCTGTTTTTT. It yields the protein CASSKGHASTGELFF.

At least ten counts were recorded for this clonotype. The V gene is TRBV28, the J gene TRBJ2-7; D is perhaps TRBD1 (6 bases). The CDR3 has 14 amino acids. The V end was cut by 2 bases, the J end by 5 bases, with 13 bases between. Germline loops: CDR1 MDHEN, CDR2 SYDVKM. CDR3: CASSLVTGSDEQYF. In nucleotides, the CDR3 is TGTGCCAGCAGTTTAGTTACAGGGAGCGACGAGCAGTACTTC.